These T cell receptor beta chains were read from a single sample in a study of identical twins. TCRdb called the 5' RACE reads again in MiXCR, with one record for every CDR3 protein. The sample includes fewer than 500,000 distinct CDR3 sequences, 20% to 25% of them seen just once. In addition, the sample was reused for a study of T cells expressing NK-cell markers.

The sample was CD4+ T cells sorted from blood. Source of these receptors: a woman under 30 in good health. Both conserved end residues are part of each CDR3. Each record gives: D gene, J gene, V gene, clone size, CDR3 DNA, CDR3 protein. A D gene is named only where the DNA matches it firmly. Not all rows give a size; the values are once, few, many and, for expanded clones, a class.

D gene: TRBD1; J gene: TRBJ2-7; V gene: TRBV12-3/TRBV12-4; clone size: few; CDR3 DNA: TGTGCCAGCAGTTTAATGGGACAGGGCTACGAGCAGTACTTC; CDR3 protein: CASSLMGQGYEQYF
D gene: -; J gene: TRBJ2-7; V gene: TRBV3-1; clone size: -; CDR3 DNA: TGTGCCAGCAGCCAAGATCGAGGGCAGGGGTCCTACGAGCAGTACTTC; CDR3 protein: CASSQDRGQGSYEQYF
D gene: -; J gene: TRBJ1-3; V gene: TRBV7-3; clone size: -; CDR3 DNA: TGTGCCAGCAGCAACTCTAGCTTAAACACCATATATTTT; CDR3 protein: CASSNSSLNTIYF
D gene: -; J gene: TRBJ2-2; V gene: TRBV11-2; clone size: -; CDR3 DNA: TGTGCCAGCACCCTCCCTATTCCCGGGGTTAAAACCGGGGAGCTGTTTTTT; CDR3 protein: CASTLPIPGVKTGELFF
D gene: -; J gene: TRBJ2-3; V gene: TRBV20-1; clone size: -; CDR3 DNA: TGCAGTGCTTCCGGCTCCCCCGGGACGACGTTAGATACGCAGTATTTT; CDR3 protein: CSASGSPGTTLDTQYF
D gene: TRBD1; J gene: TRBJ1-1; V gene: TRBV12-3/TRBV12-4; clone size: many; CDR3 DNA: TGTGCCAGCAGCTCGACAGGGTACACTGAAGCTTTCTTT; CDR3 protein: CASSSTGYTEAFF
D gene: -; J gene: TRBJ2-7; V gene: TRBV21-1; clone size: -; CDR3 DNA: TGTGCCAGCAGCAAACTGGCTGGTTCGTACGAGCAGTACTTC; CDR3 protein: CASSKLAGSYEQYF
D gene: -; J gene: TRBJ2-7; V gene: TRBV20-1; clone size: once; CDR3 DNA: TGCAGTGCTAGCTACGGCATCTACGAGCAGTACTTC; CDR3 protein: CSASYGIYEQYF
D gene: -; J gene: TRBJ2-7; V gene: TRBV20-1; clone size: few; CDR3 DNA: TGCAGTGCTAGAAACGGGAACGAGCAGTACTTC; CDR3 protein: CSARNGNEQYF
D gene: -; J gene: TRBJ1-1; V gene: TRBV20-1; clone size: -; CDR3 DNA: TGCAGTGCCATGGCGGGACATTTGAACACTGAAGCTTTCTTT; CDR3 protein: CSAMAGHLNTEAFF